The 9 T cell receptor beta chains below all came from one sample that was sequenced in a study of identical twins' blood T cells. TCRdb recomputed calls from the 5' RACE reads with MiXCR, one row per CDR3 protein. The data contain hundreds of thousands of distinct CDR3 sequences, under 30% of them singletons. The sample comprised PBMCs. The receptor set was obtained from a woman aged 18-50 years in good health.

The V call is TRBV20-1, the J call TRBJ2-7; D may be TRBD1 (6 bases). CDR3 length: 13 residues. V lost 4 bases to trimming and J lost 3 bases, with 13 bases between them. The V gene's germline CDR1 is DFQATT and CDR2 SNEGSKA (reference sequence). The CDR3 loop reads CSAIHRVRYEQYF. CDR3 nucleotides: TGCAGTGCTATCCACAGGGTCCGCTACGAGCAGTACTTC.

This clonotype was seen only a few times. V usage is TRBV7-2 and J usage is TRBJ2-2; D is uncertain. CDR3 length: 14 residues. Germline V CDR1 and CDR2: SGHTA, FQGNSA. Trimming left V 1 base short and J 6 bases short, with 9 bases between. The CDR3 nucleotides are TGTGCCAGCAGCTTAGTGTCGCGAGCCGGGGAGCTGTTTTTT. Amino acids: CASSLVSRAGELFF.

The chain carries TRBV28 and TRBJ2-5; D gene unclear. The CDR3 is 16 amino acids. Germline values: CDR1 MDHEN, CDR2 SYDVKM. Trimming stripped 2 bases from V and 0 bases from J, with 13 bases between. The CDR3 DNA follows: TGTGCCAGCAGTTTAGTTGCTACCGGGTACCAAGAGACCCAGTACTTC. Protein product: CASSLVATGYQETQYF.

This clonotype was counted a few times. The chain employs TRBV29-1 and TRBJ1-2; perhaps TRBD1 as D (5 bases). The length of the CDR3 is 12 residues. Trimming took 7 bases from V and 5 from J, leaving 14 bases between them. Looked up from germline, CDR1 is SQVTM and CDR2 is ANQGSEA. The CDR3 DNA sequence: TGCAGCGCCGAATTAGGGGATTATGGCTACACCTTC. Its translation: CSAELGDYGYTF. The full variable domain, rest sourced from reference TRBV29-1 and TRBJ1-2, is SAVISQKPSRDICQRGTSLTIQCQVDSQVTMMFWYRQQPGQSLTLIATANQGSEATYESGFVIDKFPISRPNLTFSTLTVSNMSPEDSSIYLCSAELGDYGYTFGSGTRLTVV.

The chain uses TRBV3-1 and TRBJ1-2, with D unclear. Trimming shortened V by 1 base and J by 5 bases, and 8 bases separated the two germline ends. CDR3 length: 13 residues. Germline-derived CDR1 and CDR2 are LGHDT and YNNKEL (reference sequence). The CDR3 DNA sequence: TGTGCCAGCAGCCAAGGCAGGATATATGGCTACACCTTC. This encodes CASSQGRIYGYTF.

This sequence joins TRBV20-1 and TRBJ1-4; 8 bases fit TRBD1. This CDR3 is 13 amino acids long. In germline, CDR1 is DFQATT, CDR2 SNEGSKA (reference sequence). J was trimmed by 8 bases and V by 5 bases; bases with no gene match: 7. CDR3 DNA: TGCAGTGCTTCAGGGGGCGAAAGGGAAAAACTGTTTTTT. The encoded protein is CSASGGEREKLFF.

The rearrangement joins TRBV18 to TRBJ2-1; D perhaps matches TRBD1 (5 bases). Germline CDR1 and CDR2: KGHSH and LQKENI. This CDR3 contains 12 residues. V lost 2 bases, J lost 10 bases, and 9 bases lay in between. The CDR3 region has the DNA TGTGCCAGCTCACCAATGACAGAGGAGCAGTTCTTC. It is translated as CASSPMTEEQFF.

This clonotype showed up just a few times. The chain uses TRBV20-1 and TRBJ1-4; D might be TRBD1 (5 bases). The CDR3 runs to 11 residues. Between the trimmed V and J ends, which lost 5 bases and 14 bases, there was a span of 15 bases. Germline V gives CDR1 DFQATT, CDR2 SNEGSKA (reference sequence). DNA for the CDR3: TGCAGTGCTGAGGACATGGGTCGGCTGTTTTTT. This sequence encodes CSAEDMGRLFF.

The genes are TRBV3-1 and TRBJ1-1; D possibly corresponds to TRBD1 (6 bases). Trimming took off 4 bases at V and 5 bases at J, with 26 bases between the two ends. Germline assignment: CDR1 LGHDT and CDR2 YNNKEL (reference sequence). The CDR3 is 18 residues long. The chain's CDR3 is CASSPPQGMRIGGTEAFF. CDR3 bases: TGTGCCAGCAGCCCACCTCAGGGGATGCGGATTGGGGGTACTGAAGCTTTCTTT.